The sequence of this TCR beta chain was determined in a study of T cell changes during pregnancy in multiple sclerosis. This clone has more than one count but fewer than ten. The CDR3 sequence is 14 residues long. Trimming stripped 2 bases from V and 7 bases from J, with 9 bases between. The germline V gene has CDR1 MNHEY and CDR2 SMNVEV (reference sequence). Clones were read by immunoSEQ multiplex PCR, and TCRdb kept only the in-frame ones, dropping some. The sample has roughly 80,000 clones, around 92% seen once. Sequences were derived from peripheral blood, sampled before pregnancy. V and J are TRBV27 and TRBJ1-6, with D maybe TRBD1 (6 bases). This sequence was found in a female donor with multiple sclerosis, enrolled in a pregnancy study. The CDR3 bases are TGTGCCAGCAGTTTAGGACAGCCGAATTCACCCCTCCACTTT. Amino acid sequence: CASSLGQPNSPLHF.